One sample yielded the 31 T cell receptor beta chains listed below, sequenced in a study of T cells after yellow fever vaccination (dated by TCRdb to the late 2010s). The library was obtained by 5' RACE. Instrument used: Illumina HiSeq 2500. TCRdb applied fastp at Q25 and MiXCR to the public reads, then kept only in-frame beta chains. Rows merge per CDR3 protein into single entries with the most common DNA and genes. The sample data list roughly 500,000 distinct CDR3 sequences, and roughly 19% of these were observed just once. The ten largest account for over 11% of the sample. The treatment or condition label for this specimen denotes: live attenuated yellow fever vaccine strain. Specimen: PBMCs, collected 15 days after the yellow fever booster vaccination. The source of these receptors is a man aged 30 to 45 who received the YFV17D yellow fever vaccine.

This clonotype has only a few counts. The chain combines TRBV27 with TRBJ2-7; TRBD2 might be the D (6 bases). Deletions cut 7 bases from V and 2 bases from J, with 21 bases between. The germline V gene has CDR1 MNHEY and CDR2 SMNVEV (reference sequence). The CDR3 consists of 16 residues. The CDR3 is CASIPVPGTHPYEQYF. CDR3 DNA: TGTGCCAGCATCCCCGTTCCCGGGACTCATCCCTACGAGCAGTACTTC.

This clonotype was found a few times. The CDR3 loop is CASSKVGENEQFF. CDR3 DNA: TGTGCCAGCAGCAAAGTCGGAGAAAATGAGCAGTTCTTC. V usage is TRBV21-1 and J usage is TRBJ2-1. TRBV21-1 is an annotated pseudogene. The CDR3 consists of 13 residues.

This clonotype was recorded many times. This chain links TRBV5-1 with TRBJ2-1, with D tentatively TRBD1 or TRBD2 (5 bases each). V lost 2 bases and J 5 bases, leaving 14 bases between the germline ends. This CDR3 contains 15 residues. CDR1 is SGHRS, CDR2 YFSETQ, per germline. CDR3 in DNA: TGCGCCAGCAGCTTTGGGGGTATAGGGAACAATGAGCAGTTCTTC. Translating it yields CASSFGGIGNNEQFF.

This clonotype was seen ten or more times. The CDR3 loop reads CASSGLAGVIGELFF. In nucleotides, the CDR3 is TGTGCCAGCAGTGGACTAGCGGGAGTGATCGGGGAGCTGTTTTTT. The V and J genes are TRBV6-2 or TRBV6-3 and TRBJ2-2; 13 bases fit TRBD2. J was trimmed by 7 bases and V by 5 bases; bases with no gene match: 4. This CDR3 region has 15 residues. The germline V gene has CDR1 MNHEY and CDR2 SVGEGT.

This clonotype was seen many times. The chain is built from TRBV20-1 and TRBJ2-1; possibly TRBD1 for D (6 bases). Germline loops: CDR1 DFQATT, CDR2 SNEGSKA (reference sequence). The length of the CDR3 is 13 residues. The CDR3 bases are TGCGGAGTACGGGACATCTCCTACAATGAGCAGTTCTTC. Residues: CGVRDISYNEQFF.

This clonotype was seen more than once but under ten times. The chain uses TRBV6-1 and TRBJ2-1, with 8 nucleotides matching TRBD2. Trimming at V came to 5 bases and at J to 3 bases, leaving 6 bases not matched to a gene. From germline, CDR1 is MNHNS and CDR2 SASEGT. The CDR3 contains 15 residues. The CDR3 DNA follows: TGTGCCAGCAGTAACGCTCTAGCGGGCTACAATGAGCAGTTCTTC. Residues: CASSNALAGYNEQFF.

V and J are TRBV20-1 and TRBJ2-4; TRBD2 might be the D (6 bases). The CDR3 is 16 amino acids. The germline V gene has CDR1 DFQATT and CDR2 SNEGSKA (reference sequence). The germline V and J ends were trimmed by 6 bases and 3 bases, with 21 bases remaining between them. CDR3 DNA: TGCAGTGCGGACTCCTGGGGACTCCTAGGCAAAAACATTCAGTACTTC. It specifies CSADSWGLLGKNIQYF.

To note about this clonotype: One junction end does not reproduce the germline sequence, and a read error may be involved. The chain has TRBV23-1 and TRBJ2-1, with 7 positions matching TRBD1. TRBV23-1 is labeled an ORF, and its function is uncertain. The CDR3 consists of 14 residues. This CDR3 is CASSLTGRGNEQFF. The CDR3 region has the DNA TGTGCCAGCAGCTTGACAGGGCGAGGCAATGAGCAGTTCTTC.

This chain uses TRBV5-6 with TRBJ2-3; no definite D call. Germline V CDR1 and CDR2: SGHDT, YYEEEE. This CDR3 contains 14 residues. CDR3 sequence: CATAVGLGIFTQYF. CDR3 DNA sequence: TGTGCTACCGCGGTGGGCCTGGGGATTTTTACGCAGTATTTT.

This clonotype was observed a few times. The chain uses TRBV20-1 and TRBJ2-4, with a weak D call TRBD1 (7 bases). There are 16 residues in the CDR3. V lost 2 bases and J lost 1, with 15 bases in between. Germline CDR1 and CDR2: DFQATT and SNEGSKA (reference sequence). The CDR3 nucleotides read TGCAGTGCTAGATTGAAGGGGGCGGGGGCCAAAAACATTCAGTACTTC. It codes for CSARLKGAGAKNIQYF.

Only a few counts were recorded for this clonotype. This chain joins TRBV5-6 and TRBJ2-2, with D perhaps matching TRBD2 (6 bases). The V end was cut by 6 bases, the J end by 9 bases, with 24 bases between. Germline V lookup: CDR1 SGHDT, CDR2 YYEEEE. This CDR3 is 16 amino acids long. The CDR3 DNA reads as TGTGCCAGCAATCGCCGGGAGACTAGTCGGTCCCGGGAGCTGTTTTTT. Amino acids: CASNRRETSRSRELFF.

V and J are TRBV5-1 and TRBJ2-2, with D unresolved. V was cut by 5 bases and J by 7 bases, with 9 bases left in between. Germline lookup yields CDR1 SGHRS and CDR2 YFSETQ. This CDR3 has 12 amino acids. CDR3 loop: CASSALGGELFF. The CDR3 bases are TGCGCCAGCAGTGCCTTAGGCGGGGAGCTGTTTTTT.

This clonotype was recorded many times. The chain has TRBV12-3 or TRBV12-4 and TRBJ2-3; D unclear. V lost 7 bases and J lost 0, with 5 bases in between. The CDR3 spans 12 residues. CDR3 protein: CASTSSTDTQYF. In nucleotides, the CDR3 is TGTGCCAGCACCTCCAGCACAGATACGCAGTATTTT.

This rearrangement joins TRBV6-2 or TRBV6-3 to TRBJ2-7, with 7 bases matching TRBD2. Germline V gene data show CDR1 as MNHEY and CDR2 as SVGEGT. This CDR3 spans 16 amino acids. Losses at the gene ends were 2 bases for V and 2 bases for J; bases not matched to a gene: 9. The CDR3 DNA sequence: TGTGCCAGCAGTTACCCCCTAGCGGCTATAACCTACGAGCAGTACTTC. Encoded protein: CASSYPLAAITYEQYF.

The V and J genes are TRBV4-2 and TRBJ2-3; D is perhaps TRBD1 or TRBD2 (5 bases each). The germline CDR1 and CDR2 sequences are LGHNA and YNFKEQ. V was clipped by 0 bases and J by 0 bases, with 16 bases between them. The CDR3 extends over 18 amino acids. The CDR3 spells CASSQELGEQWSTDTQYF. CDR3 DNA sequence: TGTGCCAGCAGCCAAGAGTTGGGGGAGCAGTGGAGCACAGATACGCAGTATTTT.

This clonotype was observed a handful of times. This chain connects TRBV7-9 to TRBJ2-5; TRBD1 matches 11 bases. Trimming took 3 bases from V and 4 from J; bases not matched to a gene: 7. This CDR3 region has 16 residues. Germline loops: CDR1 SEHNR, CDR2 FQNEAQ (reference sequence). This chain's CDR3 is CASSLTPDRGRETQYF. CDR3 in DNA: TGTGCCAGCAGCTTGACCCCGGACAGGGGGCGAGAGACCCAGTACTTC.

In DNA, the CDR3 is TGTGCCAGCAGTCCTGACTGGGGAGATACGCAGTATTTT. Translating it yields CASSPDWGDTQYF. The rearrangement joins TRBV7-2 to TRBJ2-3; D unclear. The V end lost 6 bases, the J end lost 5 bases, and 12 bases lay between the germline ends. This CDR3 has 13 residues. The V gene's germline CDR1 is SGHTA and CDR2 FQGNSA.

The chain recombines TRBV27 with TRBJ1-4; D is unclear. V was clipped by 3 bases and J by 7 bases, with 6 bases between them. The CDR3 spans 12 residues. Per germline, CDR1 MNHEY and CDR2 SMNVEV (reference sequence). CDR3 residues: CASSFRGEKLFF. The CDR3, as DNA: TGTGCCAGCAGTTTCAGAGGTGAAAAACTGTTTTTT.

In its sample, this clonotype was seen a few times. The chain has TRBV12-3 or TRBV12-4 and TRBJ1-1, with a possible D match to TRBD1 (6 bases). Between the trimmed V and J ends, which lost 7 bases and 2 bases, there was a span of 14 bases. The CDR3 length is 14 residues. CDR3 nucleotide sequence: TGTGCCAGCACATTAGGGACACCTAACACTGAAGCTTTCTTT. Its translation is CASTLGTPNTEAFF.

The rearrangement links TRBV11-2 to TRBJ2-2; TRBD2 matches at 9 bases. The CDR3 has 14 amino acids. Germline V gives CDR1 SGHAT, CDR2 FQNNGV. V was pared by 0 bases and J by 9 bases, with 2 bases of the junction left unmatched. Here the CDR3 reads CASSLDPSGRELFF. CDR3 DNA: TGTGCCAGCAGCTTAGATCCTAGCGGGAGGGAGCTGTTTTTT.

The chain joins TRBV7-9 to TRBJ2-1; 7 positions agree with TRBD2. This CDR3 comprises 15 residues. Germline CDR1 is SEHNR and CDR2 is FQNEAQ (reference sequence). V lost 2 bases and J lost 6; bases outside the gene matches: 7. CDR3 bases: TGTGCCAGCAGCTTAAATAGCCGCGGGGGCAATGAGCAGTTCTTC. Translation: CASSLNSRGGNEQFF.

This clonotype was observed a handful of times. This chain links TRBV15 with TRBJ2-4, with D perhaps TRBD1 (6 bases). Germline CDR1 and CDR2: LNHNV and YYDKDF (reference sequence). This CDR3 is built from 13 residues. The V and J ends lost 0 bases and 15 bases respectively, with 15 bases between them. CDR3 amino acids: CATSRDVGQGLYF. CDR3 DNA sequence: TGTGCCACCAGCAGAGATGTGGGCCAGGGGTTGTACTTC. The whole variable domain, remainder taken from reference TRBV15 and TRBJ2-4, is DAMVIQNPRYQVTQFGKPVTLSCSQTLNHNVMYWYQQKSSQAPKLLFHYYDKDFNNEADTPDNFQSRRPNTSFCFLDIRSPGLGDTAMYLCATSRDVGQGLYFGAGTRLSVL.

The V call is TRBV12-3 or TRBV12-4, the J call TRBJ2-5; 7 bases line up with TRBD2. This CDR3 has 14 residues. V dropped 6 bases and J dropped 1; count of bases not matched to a gene: 5. The CDR3, as DNA: TGTGCCAGCAGGTTACTAGCGTCCCAAGAGACCCAGTACTTC. Its protein is CASRLLASQETQYF.

This clonotype has a handful of counts. This CDR3 reads CASRLLESSSYEQYF. In nucleotides, the CDR3 is TGTGCCAGCAGGTTACTAGAATCAAGCTCCTACGAGCAGTACTTC. This chain uses TRBV6-5 with TRBJ2-7; D might be TRBD2 (5 bases). The CDR3 is 15 amino acids. CDR1 is MNHEY and CDR2 is SVGAGI in the germline V gene. Trimming left V 6 bases short and J 0 bases short, with 15 bases between.

As DNA, the CDR3 is TGCGCCAGCAGCTTGGCAGGGGCTGACTATGGCTACACCTTC. Residues: CASSLAGADYGYTF. The rearrangement uses TRBV5-1 and TRBJ1-2; the D gene is possibly TRBD1 (6 bases). The CDR3 is 14 amino acids. Trimming removed 0 bases at V and 3 bases at J, with 9 bases between. The germline gives CDR1 SGHRS, CDR2 YFSETQ.

The chain recombines TRBV29-1 with TRBJ2-1; the D gene could be TRBD1 or TRBD2 (5 bases each). V was cut by 4 bases and J by 4 bases, with 17 bases left in between. The CDR3 has 15 amino acids. Germline-derived CDR1 and CDR2 are SQVTM and ANQGSEA. CDR3 in amino acids: CSVVNRDGLYNEQFF. CDR3 nucleotides: TGCAGCGTTGTGAACCGGGACGGGCTATACAATGAGCAGTTCTTC.

This chain joins TRBV4-3 and TRBJ2-2; tentative D call: TRBD2 (7 bases). Trimming removed 6 bases at V and 4 bases at J, with 15 bases between. The germline gives CDR1 LGHNA, CDR2 YSLEER. The CDR3 runs to 15 residues. The CDR3 bases are TGCGCCAGCAGGCTGGGAGGGGGAGGCACCGGGGAGCTGTTTTTT. Its protein product is CASRLGGGGTGELFF.

The V call is TRBV5-1, the J call TRBJ2-3; possible D gene TRBD1, 5 bases. Trimming shortened V by 0 bases and J by 4 bases, and 15 bases separated the two germline ends. This CDR3 is built from 16 residues. Germline values: CDR1 SGHRS, CDR2 YFSETQ. In nucleotides, the CDR3 is TGCGCCAGCAGCTTGGAACAGGTCCTCAGGTCAGATACGCAGTATTTT. This codes for CASSLEQVLRSDTQYF.

V and J are TRBV20-1 and TRBJ2-1; 9 bases fit TRBD2. The V segment lost 1 base and the J segment 5 bases; nucleotides outside the gene matches: 12. This CDR3 is 17 amino acids long. The germline V gene has CDR1 DFQATT and CDR2 SNEGSKA (reference sequence). The CDR3 DNA follows: TGCAGTGCTAGAGGCTTTGCCGGGACTAGCTTCCACAATGAGCAGTTCTTC. It yields the protein CSARGFAGTSFHNEQFF.

J is TRBJ2-1 and V is TRBV3-1; D gene ambiguous. The CDR3 extends over 14 amino acids. V was pared by 1 base and J by 2 bases, with 6 bases between. Germline CDR1 is LGHDT and CDR2 is YNNKEL (reference sequence). CDR3 in DNA: TGTGCCAGCAGCCAAGGCTCAGCCTACAATGAGCAGTTCTTC. Protein product: CASSQGSAYNEQFF.

The rearrangement uses TRBV7-9 and TRBJ2-7; weak D call: TRBD2 (6 bases). Trimming stripped 5 bases from V and 10 bases from J, with 18 bases between. Per the germline V gene, CDR1 is SEHNR and CDR2 is FQNEAQ (reference sequence). The CDR3 length is 13 residues. The DNA for the CDR3 is TGTGCCAGCAGCCCCGTCCGACTAGTGGTTCAGTACTTC. This translates into CASSPVRLVVQYF.